This record covers a single TCR beta chain. Germline and junction disagree at one end, which may indicate a read error. Here immunoSEQ multiplex PCR was the method, and the copy in TCRdb shows in-frame clones only, minus some. The table lists fewer than 300,000 clones, around 86% of them singletons. This record comes from a study of blood T cell repertoires in COVID-19. Turning to the study itself: The analysed material was cDNA or gDNA that came from T cells, B-cell-depleted T cells, or PBMCs.

CDR1 is MNHEY and CDR2 is SVGAGI in the germline V gene. The CDR3 runs 13 residues. The rearrangement uses TRBV6-5 and TRBJ2-3; 13 positions agree with TRBD2. Source material: peripheral blood. The TCR comes from a woman in her thirties or forties who had recovered from COVID-19. As DNA, the CDR3 is TGTGCCAGCAGTTCCCGACTAGCGGGGGGCCCCGTTTTT. The encoded protein is CASSSRLAGGPVF.